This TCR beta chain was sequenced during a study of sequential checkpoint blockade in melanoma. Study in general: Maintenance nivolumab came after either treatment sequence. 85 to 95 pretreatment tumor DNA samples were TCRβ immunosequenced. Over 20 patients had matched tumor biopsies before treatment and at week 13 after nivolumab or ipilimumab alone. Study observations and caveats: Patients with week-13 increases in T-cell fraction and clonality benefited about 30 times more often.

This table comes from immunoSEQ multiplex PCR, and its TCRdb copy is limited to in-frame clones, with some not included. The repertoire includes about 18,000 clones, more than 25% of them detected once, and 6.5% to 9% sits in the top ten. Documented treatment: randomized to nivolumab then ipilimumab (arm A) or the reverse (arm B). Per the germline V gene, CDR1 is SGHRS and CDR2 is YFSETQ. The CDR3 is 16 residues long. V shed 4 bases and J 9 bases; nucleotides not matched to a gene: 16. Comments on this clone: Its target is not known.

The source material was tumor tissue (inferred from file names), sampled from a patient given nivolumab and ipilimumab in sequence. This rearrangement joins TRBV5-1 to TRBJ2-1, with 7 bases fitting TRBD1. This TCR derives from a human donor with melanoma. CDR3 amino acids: CASSIGTALFKVEQFF. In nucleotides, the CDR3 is TGCGCCAGCAGCATCGGGACAGCTCTCTTTAAGGTTGAGCAGTTCTTC.